These 14 T cell receptor beta chains came from one sample sequenced in a study of OX40 agonist ivuxolimab in advanced cancers. Assay: immunoSEQ multiplex PCR; the TCRdb copy retains only in-frame clones and omits some. The data hold about 89,000 clones, with around 94% observed a single time. Sequencing was performed on CD4+ or CD8+ T cells sorted from blood, taken in a trial of the OX40 agonist ivuxolimab. Receptor source: an adult with an advanced solid tumor such as melanoma, head and neck, liver or kidney cancer.

The V call is TRBV18, the J call TRBJ1-1, with D perhaps matching TRBD1 (5 bases). The CDR3 has 17 residues. Trimming left V 1 base short and J 4 bases short, with 19 bases between. Germline V gene data show CDR1 as KGHSH and CDR2 as LQKENI. CDR3 in DNA: TGTGCCAGCTCACCACGGTATAAAGGGCAGGGTAGCACTGAAGCTTTCTTT. Protein sequence: CASSPRYKGQGSTEAFF.

The chain combines TRBV28 with TRBJ1-4, with TRBD1 matching 7 bases. The CDR3 runs 15 residues. From germline, CDR1 is MDHEN and CDR2 SYDVKM. V lost 8 bases and J lost 5; bases outside the gene matches: 11. The CDR3 is CASSIPGQLNEKLFF. As DNA, the CDR3 is TGTGCCAGCTCCATTCCGGGACAGTTAAATGAAAAACTGTTTTTT.

The chain is built from TRBV5-4 and TRBJ1-6; D perhaps matches TRBD1 (5 bases). Germline CDR1 is SGHNT and CDR2 is YYREEE (reference sequence). Trimming removed 4 bases at V and 10 bases at J, with 15 bases between. This CDR3 is built from 14 residues. The CDR3 bases are TGTGCCAGCAGCCCAACAGGAGCCGAGTCACCCCTCCACTTT. Its translation: CASSPTGAESPLHF.

The genes are TRBV6-1 and TRBJ2-2; unclear D gene. V lost 10 bases, J lost 0 bases, and 12 bases lay in between. The germline V gene encodes CDR1 MNHNS and CDR2 SASEGT. This CDR3 comprises 14 residues. CDR3 coding DNA: TGTGCCACCCTAAAGAGTTCGAACACCGGGGAGCTGTTTTTT. This gives the protein CATLKSSNTGELFF.

The chain couples TRBV9 to TRBJ2-1, with 8 bases fitting TRBD2. Germline CDR1 is SGDLS and CDR2 is YYNGEE. J lost 0 bases, V lost 2 bases, and 7 bases had no gene match. The CDR3 loop spans 17 amino acids. This chain's CDR3 is CASSVRTGLDSYNEQFF. Written as DNA, the CDR3 is TGTGCCAGCAGCGTTCGAACGGGACTAGACTCCTACAATGAGCAGTTCTTC.

The genes are TRBV9 and TRBJ2-4; no firm D call. Germline V CDR1 and CDR2: SGDLS, YYNGEE. The CDR3 runs to 14 residues. V was pared by 0 bases and J by 4 bases, with 8 bases between. DNA of the CDR3: TGTGCCAGCAGCGTAGGAGGTGGGAAAAACATTCAGTACTTC. Translation gives CASSVGGGKNIQYF.

V and J are TRBV25-1 and TRBJ2-3, with D hard to call. The CDR3 consists of 14 residues. The ends were cut back, 5 bases at V and 0 bases at J, with 9 bases in the middle. Germline CDR1 is MGHDK and CDR2 is SYGVNS. DNA for the CDR3: TGTGCCAGCAGTCGTATTTCGAGCACAGATACGCAGTATTTT. It yields the protein CASSRISSTDTQYF.

The chain employs TRBV19 and TRBJ1-5; D not resolved. This CDR3 region has 16 residues. Germline loops: CDR1 LNHDA, CDR2 SQIVND (reference sequence). V was shortened by 0 bases and J by 4 bases, with 13 bases between the two germline ends. Here the CDR3 DNA reads TGTGCCAGTAGTATAGAAAGGATAGCAGCGAATCAGCCCCAGCATTTT. It yields the protein CASSIERIAANQPQHF.

The genes are TRBV7-2 and TRBJ1-5; no firm D call. CDR1 and CDR2 from the germline V gene are SGHTA and FQGNSA. V gave up 3 bases and J gave up 4 bases, with 7 bases separating them. CDR3 length equals 13 residues. The CDR3 bases are TGTGCCAGCAGCTTTCTCTTTAATCAGCCCCAGCATTTT. Residues: CASSFLFNQPQHF.

This chain links TRBV4-1 with TRBJ2-5; 16 nucleotides line up with TRBD2. V was pared by 3 bases and J by 5 bases, with 6 bases of the junction left unmatched. The V gene's germline CDR1 is MGHRA and CDR2 YSYEKL. The length of the CDR3 is 17 residues. The CDR3 region is CASSQGGLAGGRETQYF. For the CDR3, the DNA is TGCGCCAGCAGCCAGGGGGGACTAGCGGGAGGGCGGGAGACCCAGTACTTC.

The rearrangement uses TRBV6-5 and TRBJ2-1; no firm D call. Trimming left V 0 bases short and J 2 bases short, with 8 bases between. Germline V gene lookup returns CDR1 MNHEY and CDR2 SVGAGI. The CDR3 runs to 15 residues. CDR3 residues: CASSYSLGPYNEQFF. In nucleotides, the CDR3 is TGTGCCAGCAGTTACTCTTTAGGGCCCTACAATGAGCAGTTCTTC.

V usage is TRBV28 and J usage is TRBJ1-5, with D perhaps TRBD1 (6 bases). Germline V gives CDR1 MDHEN, CDR2 SYDVKM. V was trimmed by 6 bases and J by 5 bases, leaving 17 bases between them. The CDR3 is 15 amino acids. The CDR3 sequence is CASSVVGGGDQPQHF. CDR3 in DNA: TGTGCCAGCAGCGTAGTGGGAGGGGGTGATCAGCCCCAGCATTTT.

This chain links TRBV6-6 with TRBJ1-1; 7 nucleotides align to TRBD1. Germline V gene lookup returns CDR1 MNHNY and CDR2 SVGAGI (reference sequence). This CDR3 is built from 14 residues. The V segment lost 4 bases and the J segment 0 bases; nucleotides outside the gene matches: 2. The DNA of the CDR3 is TGTGCCAGCAGTTTAGACAGGGTGAACACTGAAGCTTTCTTT. Residues: CASSLDRVNTEAFF.

This chain connects TRBV5-6 to TRBJ2-6; D possibly uses TRBD1 or TRBD2 (5 bases each). Trimming pared 1 base from V and 2 bases from J, leaving 10 bases between. This CDR3 has 16 amino acids. Germline values: CDR1 SGHDT, CDR2 YYEEEE. The CDR3 sequence is CASSLRGAAGANVLTF. The CDR3 DNA reads TGTGCCAGCAGCTTGAGAGGGGCCGCTGGGGCCAACGTCCTGACTTTC.